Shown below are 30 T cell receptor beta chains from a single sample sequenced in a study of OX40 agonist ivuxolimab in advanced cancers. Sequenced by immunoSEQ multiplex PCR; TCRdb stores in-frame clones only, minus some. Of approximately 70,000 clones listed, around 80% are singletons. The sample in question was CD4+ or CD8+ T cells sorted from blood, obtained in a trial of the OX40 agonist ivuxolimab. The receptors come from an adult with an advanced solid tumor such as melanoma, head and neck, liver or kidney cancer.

The CDR3 loop reads CASSLRGASGRQYF. CDR3 in DNA: TGTGCCAGCAGTTTAAGGGGCGCGAGTGGGAGGCAGTACTTC. The chain uses TRBV27 and TRBJ2-4, with a possible D match to TRBD2 (6 bases). The CDR3 covers 14 residues. Germline loops: CDR1 MNHEY, CDR2 SMNVEV (reference sequence). V lost 2 bases, J lost 13 bases, and 18 bases lay in between.

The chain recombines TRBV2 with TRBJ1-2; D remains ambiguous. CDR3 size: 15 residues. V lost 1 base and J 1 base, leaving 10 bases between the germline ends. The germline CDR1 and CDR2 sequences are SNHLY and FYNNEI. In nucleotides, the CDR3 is TGTGCCAGCAGTGAAGACGTCATTCTTAACTATGGCTACACCTTC. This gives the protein CASSEDVILNYGYTF.

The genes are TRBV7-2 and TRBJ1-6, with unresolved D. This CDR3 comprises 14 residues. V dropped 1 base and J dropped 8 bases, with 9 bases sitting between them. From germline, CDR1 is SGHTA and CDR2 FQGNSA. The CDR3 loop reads CASSLDKEYSPLHF. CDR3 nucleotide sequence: TGTGCCAGCAGCTTAGATAAGGAGTATTCACCCCTCCACTTT.

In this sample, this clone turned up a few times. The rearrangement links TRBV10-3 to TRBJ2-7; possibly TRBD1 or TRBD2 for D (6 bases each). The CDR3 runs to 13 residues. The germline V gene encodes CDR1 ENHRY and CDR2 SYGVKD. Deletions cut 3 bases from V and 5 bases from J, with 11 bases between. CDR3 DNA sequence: TGTGCCATCAGTGAAGGGGGGCGCGACGAGCAGTACGTC. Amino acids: CAISEGGRDEQYV.

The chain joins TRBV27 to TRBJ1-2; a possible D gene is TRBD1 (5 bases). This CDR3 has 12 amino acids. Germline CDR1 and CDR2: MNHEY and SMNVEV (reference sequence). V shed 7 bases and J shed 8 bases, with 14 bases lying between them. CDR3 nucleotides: TGTGCCAGCAAAAGGGGAGGGGCGGGCTACACCTTC. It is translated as CASKRGGAGYTF.

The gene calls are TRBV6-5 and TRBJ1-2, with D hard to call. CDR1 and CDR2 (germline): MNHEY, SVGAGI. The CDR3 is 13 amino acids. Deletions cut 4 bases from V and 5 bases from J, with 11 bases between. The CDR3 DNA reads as TGTGCCAGCAGTTCCACACGGACTTATGGCTACACCTTC. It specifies CASSSTRTYGYTF.

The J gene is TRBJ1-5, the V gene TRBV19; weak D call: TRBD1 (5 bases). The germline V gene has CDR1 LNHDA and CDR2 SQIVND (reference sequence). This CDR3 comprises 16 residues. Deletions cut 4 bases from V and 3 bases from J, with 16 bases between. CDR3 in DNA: TGTGCCAGTAGTACCGAGGCTACAGGTCCCAATCAGCCCCAGCATTTT. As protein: CASSTEATGPNQPQHF.

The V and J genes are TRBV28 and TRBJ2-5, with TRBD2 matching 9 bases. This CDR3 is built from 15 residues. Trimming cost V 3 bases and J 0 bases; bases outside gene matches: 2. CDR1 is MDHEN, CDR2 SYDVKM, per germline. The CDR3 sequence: CASSFLAGDQETQYF. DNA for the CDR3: TGTGCCAGCAGTTTCTTAGCGGGGGACCAAGAGACCCAGTACTTC.

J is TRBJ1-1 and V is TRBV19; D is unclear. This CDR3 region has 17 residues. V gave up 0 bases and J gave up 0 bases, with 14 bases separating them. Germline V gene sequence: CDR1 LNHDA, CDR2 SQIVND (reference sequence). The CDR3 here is CASSIDASGRVNTEAFF. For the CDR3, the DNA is TGTGCCAGTAGTATAGACGCATCGGGGAGGGTGAACACTGAAGCTTTCTTT.

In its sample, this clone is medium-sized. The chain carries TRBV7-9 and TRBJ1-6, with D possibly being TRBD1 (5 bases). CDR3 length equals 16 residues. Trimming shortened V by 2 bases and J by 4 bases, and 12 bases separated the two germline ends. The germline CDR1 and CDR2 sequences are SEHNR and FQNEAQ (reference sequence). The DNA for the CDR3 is TGTGCCAGCAGCTTACTTTCCGGGGGTTATAATTCACCCCTCCACTTT. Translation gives CASSLLSGGYNSPLHF.

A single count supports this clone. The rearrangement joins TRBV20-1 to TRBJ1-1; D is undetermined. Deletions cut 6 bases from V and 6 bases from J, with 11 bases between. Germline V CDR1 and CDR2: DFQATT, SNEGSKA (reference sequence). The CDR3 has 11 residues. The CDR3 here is CSATIGPEAFF. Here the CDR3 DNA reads TGCAGTGCCACCATCGGGCCTGAAGCTTTCTTT.

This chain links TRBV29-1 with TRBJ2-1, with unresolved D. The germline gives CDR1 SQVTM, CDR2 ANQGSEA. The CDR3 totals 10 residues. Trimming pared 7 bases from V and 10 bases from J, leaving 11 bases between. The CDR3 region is CSAAVEEQFF. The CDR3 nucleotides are TGCAGCGCTGCAGTGGAGGAGCAGTTCTTC.

CDR3 residues: CASSFDGVGLAGYEQYF. The CDR3 DNA is TGTGCCAGCAGCTTTGACGGGGTTGGCCTAGCGGGTTACGAGCAGTACTTC. The chain has TRBV12-1 and TRBJ2-7; TRBD2 is taken as the D call from the table, unchecked against the DNA. TRBV12-1 is reported as a pseudogene. CDR3 length: 17 residues.

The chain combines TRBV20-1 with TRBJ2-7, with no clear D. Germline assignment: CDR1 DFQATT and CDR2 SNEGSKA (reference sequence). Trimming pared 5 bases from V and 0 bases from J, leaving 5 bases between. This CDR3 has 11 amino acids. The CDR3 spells CSAPLSYEQYF. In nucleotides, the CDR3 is TGCAGTGCTCCTCTCTCCTACGAGCAGTACTTC.

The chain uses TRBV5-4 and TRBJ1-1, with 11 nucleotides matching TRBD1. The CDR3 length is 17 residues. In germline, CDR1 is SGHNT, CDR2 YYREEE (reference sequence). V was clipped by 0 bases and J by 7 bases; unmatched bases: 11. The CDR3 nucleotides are TGTGCCAGCAGCTTGGCCGGACAGGGGGCTTTCACCGGTGAAGCTTTCTTT. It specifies CASSLAGQGAFTGEAFF.

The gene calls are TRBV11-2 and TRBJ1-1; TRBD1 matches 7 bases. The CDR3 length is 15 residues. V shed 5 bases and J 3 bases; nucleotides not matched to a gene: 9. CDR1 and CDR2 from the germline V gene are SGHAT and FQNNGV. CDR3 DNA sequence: TGTGCCAGCAGCCCCGAGACAGGGTGGCACACTGAAGCTTTCTTT. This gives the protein CASSPETGWHTEAFF.

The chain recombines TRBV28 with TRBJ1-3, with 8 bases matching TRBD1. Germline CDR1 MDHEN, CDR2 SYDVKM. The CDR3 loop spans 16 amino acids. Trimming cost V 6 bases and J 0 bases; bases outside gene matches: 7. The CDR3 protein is CASRATGGFSGNTIYF. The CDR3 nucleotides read TGTGCCAGCAGGGCTACAGGGGGTTTCTCTGGAAACACCATATATTTT.

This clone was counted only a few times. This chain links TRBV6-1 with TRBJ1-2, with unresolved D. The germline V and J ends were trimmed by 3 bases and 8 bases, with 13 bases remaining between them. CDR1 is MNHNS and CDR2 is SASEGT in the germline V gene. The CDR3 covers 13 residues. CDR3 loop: CASSDSWGFGYTF. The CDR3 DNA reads TGTGCCAGCAGTGATTCTTGGGGTTTCGGCTACACCTTC.

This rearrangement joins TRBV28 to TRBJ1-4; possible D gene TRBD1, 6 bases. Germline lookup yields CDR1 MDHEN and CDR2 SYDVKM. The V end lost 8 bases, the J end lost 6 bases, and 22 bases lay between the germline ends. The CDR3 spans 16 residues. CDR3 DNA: TGTGCCAGCGGATTCCCTTCCGGGGGGCAGGATGAAAAACTGTTTTTT. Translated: CASGFPSGGQDEKLFF.

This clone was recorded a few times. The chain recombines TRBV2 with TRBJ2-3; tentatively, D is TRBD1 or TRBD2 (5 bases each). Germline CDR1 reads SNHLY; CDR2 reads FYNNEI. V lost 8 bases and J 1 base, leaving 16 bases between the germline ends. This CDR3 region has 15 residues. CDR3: CASPSGGSRTDTQYF. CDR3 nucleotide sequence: TGTGCCAGCCCGAGTGGGGGATCCCGCACAGATACGCAGTATTTT.

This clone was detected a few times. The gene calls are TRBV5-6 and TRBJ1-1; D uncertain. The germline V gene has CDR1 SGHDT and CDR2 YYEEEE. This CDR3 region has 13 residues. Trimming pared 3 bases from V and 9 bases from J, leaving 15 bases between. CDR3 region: CASSSRGGLQAFF. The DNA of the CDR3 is TGTGCCAGCAGCTCGCGCGGAGGGTTGCAAGCTTTCTTT.

The DNA of the CDR3 is TGTGCCATCAGTGAGCCGACAGGGGCTAACTATGGCTACACCTTC. This codes for CAISEPTGANYGYTF. The chain carries TRBV10-3 and TRBJ1-2; TRBD1 aligns across 8 bases. The CDR3 sequence is 15 residues long. The V and J ends lost 2 bases and 0 bases, in that order; junction bases with no gene match: 2. Germline V lookup: CDR1 ENHRY, CDR2 SYGVKD.

The CDR3 protein is CASSLNPGASPLHF. The CDR3, as DNA: TGTGCCAGCAGTTTAAATCCAGGGGCTTCACCCCTCCACTTT. This chain uses TRBV27 with TRBJ1-6, with D possibly matching TRBD1 (6 bases). This CDR3 spans 14 amino acids. Trimming took off 2 bases at V and 9 bases at J, with 11 bases between the two ends. The germline gives CDR1 MNHEY, CDR2 SMNVEV (reference sequence).

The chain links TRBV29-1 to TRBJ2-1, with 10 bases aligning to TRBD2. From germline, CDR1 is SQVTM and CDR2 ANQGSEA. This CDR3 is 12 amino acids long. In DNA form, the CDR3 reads TGCAGAGGGACTAGCGATTACAATGAGCAGTTCTTC. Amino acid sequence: CRGTSDYNEQFF.

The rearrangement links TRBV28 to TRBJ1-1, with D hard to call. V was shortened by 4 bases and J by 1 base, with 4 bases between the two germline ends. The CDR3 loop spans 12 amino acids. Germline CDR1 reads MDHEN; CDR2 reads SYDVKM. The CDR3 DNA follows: TGTGCCAGCAGTTCTCAGAACACTGAAGCTTTCTTT. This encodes CASSSQNTEAFF.

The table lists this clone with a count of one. The CDR3 DNA follows: TGTGCCAGCCGGACAGGGGGCCCGGCGGCCCTCGGCTACACCTTC. It encodes CASRTGGPAALGYTF. V usage is TRBV28 and J usage is TRBJ1-2, with 11 bases matching TRBD1. V shed 8 bases and J 8 bases; nucleotides not matched to a gene: 13. The germline V gene encodes CDR1 MDHEN and CDR2 SYDVKM. This CDR3 is 15 amino acids long.

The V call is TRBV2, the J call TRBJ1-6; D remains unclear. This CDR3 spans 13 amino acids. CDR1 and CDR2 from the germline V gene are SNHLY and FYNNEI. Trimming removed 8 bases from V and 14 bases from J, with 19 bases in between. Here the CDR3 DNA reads TGTGCCAGCCAAGACATGCATAATTCGGCCCTCCACTTT. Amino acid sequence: CASQDMHNSALHF.

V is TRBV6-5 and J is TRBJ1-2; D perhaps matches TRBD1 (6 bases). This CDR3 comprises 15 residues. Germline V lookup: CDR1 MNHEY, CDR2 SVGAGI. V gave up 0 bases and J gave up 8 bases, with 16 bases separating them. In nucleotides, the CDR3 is TGTGCCAGCAGTTACTCCCTGGGAGCAGGGGAAGGCTACACCTTC. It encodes CASSYSLGAGEGYTF.

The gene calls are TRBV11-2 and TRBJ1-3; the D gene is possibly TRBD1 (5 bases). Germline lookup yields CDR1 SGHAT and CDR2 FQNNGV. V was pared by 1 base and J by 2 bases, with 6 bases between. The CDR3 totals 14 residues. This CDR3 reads CASSLVGAGNTIYF. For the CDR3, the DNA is TGTGCCAGCAGCTTAGTAGGGGCTGGAAACACCATATATTTT.

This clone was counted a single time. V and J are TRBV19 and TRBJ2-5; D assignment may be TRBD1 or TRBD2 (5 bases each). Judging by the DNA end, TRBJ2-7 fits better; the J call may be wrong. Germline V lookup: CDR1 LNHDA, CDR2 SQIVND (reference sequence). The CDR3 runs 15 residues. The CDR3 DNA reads TGTGCCAGTAGTGATGGGGGATCGGATGAGGACGAGCAGTACTTC. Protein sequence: CASSDGGSDEDEQYF.